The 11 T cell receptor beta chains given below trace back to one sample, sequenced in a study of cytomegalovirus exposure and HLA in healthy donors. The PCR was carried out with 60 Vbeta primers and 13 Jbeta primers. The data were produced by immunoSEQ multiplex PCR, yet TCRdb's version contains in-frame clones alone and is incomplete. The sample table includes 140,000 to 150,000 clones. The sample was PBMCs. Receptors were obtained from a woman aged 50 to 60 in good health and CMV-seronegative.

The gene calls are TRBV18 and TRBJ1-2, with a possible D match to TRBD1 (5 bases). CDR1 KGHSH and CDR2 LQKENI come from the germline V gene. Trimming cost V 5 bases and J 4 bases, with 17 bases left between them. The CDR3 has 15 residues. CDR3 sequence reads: CASSFTGTRGYGYTF. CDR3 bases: TGTGCCAGCTCATTTACCGGGACTAGGGGCTATGGCTACACCTTC.

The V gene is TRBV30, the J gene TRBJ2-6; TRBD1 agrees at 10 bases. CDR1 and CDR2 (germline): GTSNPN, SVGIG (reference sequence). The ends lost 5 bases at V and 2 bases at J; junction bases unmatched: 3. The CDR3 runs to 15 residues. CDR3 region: CAWRTGGAGANVLTF. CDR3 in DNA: TGTGCCTGGCGGACAGGGGGTGCTGGGGCCAACGTCCTGACTTTC.

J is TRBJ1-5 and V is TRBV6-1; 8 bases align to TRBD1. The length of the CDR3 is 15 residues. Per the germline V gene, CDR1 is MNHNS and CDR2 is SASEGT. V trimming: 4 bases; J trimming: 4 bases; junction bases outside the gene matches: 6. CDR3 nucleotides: TGTGCCAGCAGTGCATCAGGGGGCCTAAATCAGCCCCAGCATTTT. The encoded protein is CASSASGGLNQPQHF.

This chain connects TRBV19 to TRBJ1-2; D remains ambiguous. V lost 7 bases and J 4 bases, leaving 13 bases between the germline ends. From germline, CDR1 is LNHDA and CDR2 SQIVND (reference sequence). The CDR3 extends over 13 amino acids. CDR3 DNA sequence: TGTGCCAGTACTATTCCGGGATCCTATGGCTACACCTTC. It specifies CASTIPGSYGYTF.

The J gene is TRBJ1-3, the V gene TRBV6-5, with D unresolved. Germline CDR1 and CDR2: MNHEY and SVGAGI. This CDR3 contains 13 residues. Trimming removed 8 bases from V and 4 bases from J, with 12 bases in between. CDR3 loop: CASGLFLGNTIYF. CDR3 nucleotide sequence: TGTGCCAGCGGACTTTTTCTCGGAAACACCATATATTTT.

The CDR3 DNA follows: TGTGCCAGCAGCCCCCCGGGACAGAACACTGAAGCTTTCTTT. It translates to CASSPPGQNTEAFF. The V gene is TRBV7-9, the J gene TRBJ1-1; the D gene is possibly TRBD1 (6 bases). Trimming took off 5 bases at V and 1 base at J, with 11 bases between the two ends. Per germline, CDR1 SEHNR and CDR2 FQNEAQ (reference sequence). This CDR3 comprises 14 residues.

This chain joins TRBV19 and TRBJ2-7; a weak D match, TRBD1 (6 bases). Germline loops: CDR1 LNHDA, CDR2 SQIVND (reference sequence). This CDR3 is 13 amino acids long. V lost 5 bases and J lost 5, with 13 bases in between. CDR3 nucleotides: TGTGCCAGTAGTTCAGGGGTTGTCCACGAGCAGTACTTC. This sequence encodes CASSSGVVHEQYF.

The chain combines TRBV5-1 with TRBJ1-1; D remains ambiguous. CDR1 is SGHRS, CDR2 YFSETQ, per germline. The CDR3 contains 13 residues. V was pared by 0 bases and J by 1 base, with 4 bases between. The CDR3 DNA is TGCGCCAGCAGCTTGGAGCCGAACACTGAAGCTTTCTTT. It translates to CASSLEPNTEAFF.

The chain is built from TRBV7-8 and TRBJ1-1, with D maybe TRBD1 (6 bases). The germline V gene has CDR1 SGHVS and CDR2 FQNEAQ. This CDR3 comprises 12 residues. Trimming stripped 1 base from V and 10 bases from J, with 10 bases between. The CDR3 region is CASSLEVGGAFF. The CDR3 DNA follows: TGTGCCAGCAGCTTAGAGGTAGGGGGAGCTTTCTTT.

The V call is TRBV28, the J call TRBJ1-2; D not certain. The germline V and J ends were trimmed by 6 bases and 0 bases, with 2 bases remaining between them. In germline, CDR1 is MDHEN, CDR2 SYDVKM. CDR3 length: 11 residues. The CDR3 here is CASSSNYGYTF. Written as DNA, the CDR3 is TGTGCCAGCAGCTCTAACTATGGCTACACCTTC.

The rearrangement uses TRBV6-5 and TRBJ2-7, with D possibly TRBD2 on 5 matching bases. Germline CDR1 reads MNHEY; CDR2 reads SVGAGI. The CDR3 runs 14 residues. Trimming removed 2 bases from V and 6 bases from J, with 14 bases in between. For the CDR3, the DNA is TGTGCCAGCAGTTACCAAACTAGTTCAAGCGAGCAGTACTTC. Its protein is CASSYQTSSSEQYF.